Shown below are 23 T cell receptor beta chains from a single sample sequenced in a study of cytomegalovirus exposure and HLA in healthy donors. Sequencing used immunoSEQ multiplex PCR; TCRdb keeps in-frame clones, though not all of them. This repertoire shows some 150,000 clones, about 87% found once; its top ten account for more than 1.3%. Sequenced sample: PBMCs. The source is a woman aged 25 to 39 in good health and CMV-seronegative.

This chain joins TRBV19 and TRBJ1-1; D is ambiguous. CDR3 length: 14 residues. Germline CDR1 is LNHDA and CDR2 is SQIVND (reference sequence). V gave up 3 bases and J gave up 0 bases, with 8 bases separating them. CDR3 DNA sequence: TGTGCCAGTAGTATGGATCAGGTGAACACTGAAGCTTTCTTT. Its protein is CASSMDQVNTEAFF.

This chain connects TRBV7-9 to TRBJ1-1; D not certain. V lost 1 base, J lost 3 bases, and 6 bases lay in between. CDR1 is SEHNR, CDR2 FQNEAQ, per germline (reference sequence). The CDR3 is made up of 13 amino acids. Written as DNA, the CDR3 is TGTGCCAGCAGCTTAGGTCCTTACACTGAAGCTTTCTTT. Amino acid sequence: CASSLGPYTEAFF.

This rearrangement joins TRBV5-1 to TRBJ1-2, with D perhaps matching TRBD1 (6 bases). The CDR3 is made up of 15 amino acids. Germline V gene data show CDR1 as SGHRS and CDR2 as YFSETQ. V dropped 4 bases and J dropped 2 bases, with 15 bases sitting between them. The CDR3 loop reads CASSPDRNGNYGYTF. In nucleotides, the CDR3 is TGCGCCAGCAGCCCCGACAGGAATGGGAACTATGGCTACACCTTC.

The rearrangement uses TRBV4-1 and TRBJ2-7; D uncertain. Trimming left V 3 bases short and J 2 bases short, with 11 bases between. CDR1 is MGHRA and CDR2 is YSYEKL in the germline V gene. The CDR3 has 14 residues. This chain's CDR3 is CASSQTPATYEQYF. The CDR3 DNA is TGCGCCAGCAGCCAGACACCAGCAACCTACGAGCAGTACTTC.

The CDR3 loop reads CSIFTGTGDFYGYTF. The CDR3 nucleotides read TGCAGCATATTTACCGGGACAGGGGACTTCTATGGCTACACCTTC. V is TRBV29-1 and J is TRBJ1-2; 10 nucleotides match TRBD1. Germline CDR1 and CDR2: SQVTM and ANQGSEA. The CDR3 totals 15 residues. V trimming: 8 bases; J trimming: 4 bases; junction bases outside the gene matches: 13.

V gene TRBV29-1 combines with J gene TRBJ1-3, with D perhaps TRBD1 (6 bases). Germline loops: CDR1 SQVTM, CDR2 ANQGSEA. V was shortened by 5 bases and J by 4 bases, with 12 bases between the two germline ends. This CDR3 spans 13 amino acids. The CDR3 region is CSVSQGSGNTIYF. CDR3 DNA sequence: TGCAGCGTTTCACAGGGATCAGGAAACACCATATATTTT. Complete variable domain (other parts from reference TRBV29-1 and TRBJ1-3): SAVISQKPSRDICQRGTSLTIQCQVDSQVTMMFWYRQQPGQSLTLIATANQGSEATYESGFVIDKFPISRPNLTFSTLTVSNMSPEDSSIYLCSVSQGSGNTIYFGEGSWLTVV.

The table lists this clone with a few counts. The chain has TRBV7-2 and TRBJ1-2; a possible D gene is TRBD1 (6 bases). Deletions cut 5 bases from V and 8 bases from J, with 12 bases between. From germline, CDR1 is SGHTA and CDR2 FQGNSA. The CDR3 is 12 residues long. CDR3 sequence (DNA): TGTGCCAGCAGCATATATACAGGGGGCTACACCTTC. Its protein product is CASSIYTGGYTF. Using reference TRBV7-2 and TRBJ1-2 for the parts outside the CDR3, the full variable domain is GAGVSQSPSNKVTEKGKDVELRCDPISGHTALYWYRQSLGQGLEFLIYFQGNSAPDKSGLPSDRFSAERTGGSVSTLTIQRTQQEDSAVYLCASSIYTGGYTFGSGTRLTVV.

The chain links TRBV6-1 to TRBJ1-5; possibly TRBD1 for D (6 bases). The germline CDR1 and CDR2 sequences are MNHNS and SASEGT. V lost 2 bases and J lost 2, with 10 bases in between. The CDR3 loop spans 15 amino acids. CDR3 region: CASSEYRAGNQPQHF. The CDR3 coding sequence is TGTGCCAGCAGTGAATACAGGGCCGGCAATCAGCCCCAGCATTTT.

The CDR3 loop is CASSFPDSSNYGYTF. The CDR3 DNA reads as TGTGCCAGCAGCTTTCCCGACAGTTCTAACTATGGCTACACCTTC. The chain links TRBV7-6 to TRBJ1-2; D might be TRBD1 (5 bases). Germline V gives CDR1 SGHVS, CDR2 FNYEAQ. The V gene lost 3 bases and the J gene lost 0 bases, with 11 bases spanning the gap. This CDR3 region has 15 residues.

This chain links TRBV2 with TRBJ2-2, with D perhaps TRBD2 (5 bases). The CDR3 runs to 14 residues. Germline CDR1 is SNHLY and CDR2 is FYNNEI. V lost 6 bases to trimming and J lost 2 bases, with 10 bases between them. DNA for the CDR3: TGTGCCAGCAGGAGCGGAGCCAACACCGGGGAGCTGTTTTTT. It is translated as CASRSGANTGELFF.

The chain employs TRBV27 and TRBJ2-2, with a weak D call TRBD1 (5 bases). The germline V gene encodes CDR1 MNHEY and CDR2 SMNVEV (reference sequence). The CDR3 sequence is 13 residues long. With 8 bases removed from V and 1 base from J, the gap between germline ends came to 8 bases. The CDR3 DNA follows: TGTGCCAGCTCACAGGAGAACACCGGGGAGCTGTTTTTT. Translation gives CASSQENTGELFF.

The chain carries TRBV6-5 and TRBJ1-4; TRBD1 matches 9 bases. CDR3 length equals 13 residues. V was clipped by 10 bases and J by 10 bases; unmatched bases: 10. CDR1 is MNHEY, CDR2 SVGAGI, per germline. The CDR3 sequence: CAKRGDREGKLFF. Written as DNA, the CDR3 is TGTGCCAAAAGGGGGGACAGGGAGGGAAAACTGTTTTTT.

The rearrangement joins TRBV4-1 to TRBJ1-4, with 7 bases lining up with TRBD1. Trimming removed 0 bases from V and 5 bases from J; junction bases left unmatched: 9. CDR1 and CDR2 (germline): MGHRA, YSYEKL. The CDR3 runs to 17 residues. Written as DNA, the CDR3 is TGCGCCAGCAGCCAAGAGGTAGGCAGGGGGATGAATGAAAAACTGTTTTTT. Its translation: CASSQEVGRGMNEKLFF.

This clone was seen only a few times. The J gene is TRBJ1-2, the V gene TRBV6-1; unclear D gene. This CDR3 is 10 amino acids long. With 5 bases removed from V and 4 bases from J, the gap between germline ends came to 2 bases. Germline V gene sequence: CDR1 MNHNS, CDR2 SASEGT. Here the CDR3 reads CASSLYGYTF. The CDR3, as DNA: TGTGCCAGCAGTCTCTATGGCTACACCTTC.

The genes are TRBV2 and TRBJ1-2; the D gene is possibly TRBD1 (6 bases). The CDR3 loop spans 13 amino acids. V lost 6 bases, J lost 6 bases, and 14 bases lay in between. Germline CDR1 reads SNHLY; CDR2 reads FYNNEI. The chain's CDR3 is CASRLGATDGYTF. The CDR3 DNA sequence: TGTGCCAGCAGACTGGGGGCTACGGATGGCTACACCTTC. The entire variable domain, with the rest obtained from reference TRBV2 and TRBJ1-2, is as follows: EPEVTQTPSHQVTQMGQEVILRCVPISNHLYFYWYRQILGQKVEFLVSFYNNEISEKSEIFDDQFSVERPDGSNFTLKIRSTKLEDSAMYFCASRLGATDGYTFGSGTRLTVV.

The V and J genes are TRBV5-4 and TRBJ1-1; the match to TRBD1 covers 8 bases. Germline CDR1 and CDR2: SGHNT and YYREEE (reference sequence). CDR3 length: 14 amino acids. Trimming cost V 5 bases and J 1 base; bases outside gene matches: 4. The CDR3: CASRRGTGNTEAFF. In DNA form, the CDR3 reads TGTGCCAGCAGACGAGGGACAGGGAACACTGAAGCTTTCTTT.

V usage is TRBV4-2 and J usage is TRBJ2-5, with 8 bases aligning to TRBD2. CDR3 length: 15 amino acids. Unmatched junction bases numbered 5, after V lost 0 bases and J lost 5 bases. In germline, CDR1 is LGHNA, CDR2 YNFKEQ. In nucleotides, the CDR3 is TGTGCCAGCAGCCAAGAGCGGGGGGCGGTGGAGACCCAGTACTTC. Translating gives CASSQERGAVETQYF.

The chain couples TRBV5-4 to TRBJ2-7; 8 nucleotides line up with TRBD2. V shed 4 bases and J 3 bases; nucleotides not matched to a gene: 6. This CDR3 region has 14 residues. The germline gives CDR1 SGHNT, CDR2 YYREEE (reference sequence). CDR3 sequence: CASSTAGGIYEQYF. CDR3 nucleotide sequence: TGTGCCAGCAGCACTGCGGGGGGTATCTACGAGCAGTACTTC.

The chain links TRBV5-1 to TRBJ1-4; perhaps TRBD1 as D (6 bases). Germline V gene sequence: CDR1 SGHRS, CDR2 YFSETQ. V lost 2 bases and J 10 bases, leaving 12 bases between the germline ends. This CDR3 contains 13 residues. The CDR3 sequence is CASSFVRGGKLFF. In DNA, the CDR3 is TGCGCCAGCAGCTTCGTCAGGGGTGGAAAACTGTTTTTT.

The J gene is TRBJ1-2, the V gene TRBV7-9, with 8 bases fitting TRBD1. The CDR3 sequence is 15 residues long. The germline CDR1 and CDR2 sequences are SEHNR and FQNEAQ (reference sequence). Trimming cost V 5 bases and J 1 base; bases outside gene matches: 6. The CDR3 here is CASSRGQASNYGYTF. CDR3 bases: TGTGCCAGCAGCCGGGGACAGGCGAGTAACTATGGCTACACCTTC.

The rearrangement links TRBV4-1 to TRBJ2-5, with D perhaps TRBD2 (5 bases). Trimming cost V 2 bases and J 2 bases, with 18 bases left between them. The CDR3 has 17 residues. In germline, CDR1 is MGHRA, CDR2 YSYEKL. The CDR3 protein is CASSQPPEGVGQETQYF. The CDR3 DNA follows: TGCGCCAGCAGCCAACCCCCTGAGGGAGTAGGGCAAGAGACCCAGTACTTC.

The rearrangement uses TRBV2 and TRBJ1-1; TRBD1 is a possible D gene (5 bases). V lost 6 bases and J 6 bases, leaving 11 bases between the germline ends. CDR1 is SNHLY, CDR2 FYNNEI, per germline. The CDR3 length is 12 residues. CDR3 residues: CASRADRPEAFF. The CDR3 DNA reads as TGTGCCAGCAGGGCCGACAGACCTGAAGCTTTCTTT.

This sequence joins TRBV2 and TRBJ1-2, with 8 bases identical to TRBD1. CDR1 and CDR2 (germline): SNHLY, FYNNEI. V trimming: 2 bases; J trimming: 3 bases; junction bases outside the gene matches: 2. CDR3 length equals 14 residues. CDR3 bases: TGTGCCAGCAGTGAAACAGGGGGAGACTATGGCTACACCTTC. Residues: CASSETGGDYGYTF.